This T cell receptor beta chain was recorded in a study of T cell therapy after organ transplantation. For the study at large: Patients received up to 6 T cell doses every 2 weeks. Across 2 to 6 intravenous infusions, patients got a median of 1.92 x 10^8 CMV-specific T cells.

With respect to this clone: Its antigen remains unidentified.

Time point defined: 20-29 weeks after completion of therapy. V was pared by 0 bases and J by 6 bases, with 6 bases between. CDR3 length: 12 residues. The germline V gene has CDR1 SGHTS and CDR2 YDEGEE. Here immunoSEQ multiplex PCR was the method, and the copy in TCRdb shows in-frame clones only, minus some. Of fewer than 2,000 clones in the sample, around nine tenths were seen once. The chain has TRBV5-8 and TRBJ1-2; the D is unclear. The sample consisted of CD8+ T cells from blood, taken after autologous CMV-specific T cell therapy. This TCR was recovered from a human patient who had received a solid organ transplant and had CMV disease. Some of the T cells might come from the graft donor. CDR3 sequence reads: CASSLEEHGYTF. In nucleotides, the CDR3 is TGTGCCAGCAGCTTGGAAGAACATGGCTACACCTTC. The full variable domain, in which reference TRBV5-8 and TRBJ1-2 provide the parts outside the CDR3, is EAGVTQSPTHLIKTRGQQATLRCSPISGHTSVYWYQQALGLGLQFLLWYDEGEERNRGNFPPRFSGRQFPNYSSELNVNALELEDSALYLCASSLEEHGYTFGSGTRLTVV.